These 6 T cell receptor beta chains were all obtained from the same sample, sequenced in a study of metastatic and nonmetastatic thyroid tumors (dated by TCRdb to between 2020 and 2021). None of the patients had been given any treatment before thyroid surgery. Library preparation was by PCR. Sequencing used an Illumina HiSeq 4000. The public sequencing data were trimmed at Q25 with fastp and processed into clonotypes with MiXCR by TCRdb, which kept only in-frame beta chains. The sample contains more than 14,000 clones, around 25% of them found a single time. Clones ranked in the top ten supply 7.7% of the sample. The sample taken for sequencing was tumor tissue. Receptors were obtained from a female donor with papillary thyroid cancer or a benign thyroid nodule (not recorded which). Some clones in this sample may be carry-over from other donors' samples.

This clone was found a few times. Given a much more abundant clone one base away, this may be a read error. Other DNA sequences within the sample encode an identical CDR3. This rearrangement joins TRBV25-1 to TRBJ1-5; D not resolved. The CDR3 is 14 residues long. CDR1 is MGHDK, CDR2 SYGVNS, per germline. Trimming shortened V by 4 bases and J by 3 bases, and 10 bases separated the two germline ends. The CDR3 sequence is CASSGAHVNQPQHF. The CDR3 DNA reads TGTGCCAGCAGTGGAGCGCACGTCAATCAGCCCCAGCATTTT. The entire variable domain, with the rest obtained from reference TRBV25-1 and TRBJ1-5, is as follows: EADIYQTPRYLVIGTGKKITLECSQTMGHDKMYWYQQDPGMELHLIHYSYGVNSTEKGDLSSESTVSRIRTEHFPLTLESARPSHTSQYLCASSGAHVNQPQHFGDGTRLSIL.

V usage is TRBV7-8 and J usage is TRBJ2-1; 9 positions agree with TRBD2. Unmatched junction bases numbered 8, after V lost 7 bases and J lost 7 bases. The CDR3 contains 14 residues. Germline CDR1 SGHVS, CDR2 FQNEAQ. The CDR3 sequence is CASTAGGVGNEQFF. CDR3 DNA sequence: TGTGCCAGCACAGCGGGAGGAGTGGGGAATGAGCAGTTCTTC.

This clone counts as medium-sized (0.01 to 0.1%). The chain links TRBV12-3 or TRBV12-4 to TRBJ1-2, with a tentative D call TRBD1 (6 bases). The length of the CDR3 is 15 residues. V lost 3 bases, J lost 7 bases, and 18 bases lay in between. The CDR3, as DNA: TGTGCCAGCAGTTTCAATTGGAGGGGAGGGGGTGGCTACACCTTC. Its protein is CASSFNWRGGGGYTF.

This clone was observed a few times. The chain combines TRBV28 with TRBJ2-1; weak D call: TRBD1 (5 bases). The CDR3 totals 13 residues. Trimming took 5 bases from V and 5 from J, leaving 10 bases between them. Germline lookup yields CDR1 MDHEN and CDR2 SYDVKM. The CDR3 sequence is CASSRTMDNEQFF. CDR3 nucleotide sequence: TGTGCCAGCAGTCGGACAATGGACAATGAGCAGTTCTTC.

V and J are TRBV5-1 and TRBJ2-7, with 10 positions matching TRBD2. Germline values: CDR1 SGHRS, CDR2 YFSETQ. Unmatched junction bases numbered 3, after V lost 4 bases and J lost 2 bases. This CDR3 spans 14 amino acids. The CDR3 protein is CASSVGLATYEQYF. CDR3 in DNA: TGCGCCAGCAGCGTGGGACTAGCGACCTACGAGCAGTACTTC.

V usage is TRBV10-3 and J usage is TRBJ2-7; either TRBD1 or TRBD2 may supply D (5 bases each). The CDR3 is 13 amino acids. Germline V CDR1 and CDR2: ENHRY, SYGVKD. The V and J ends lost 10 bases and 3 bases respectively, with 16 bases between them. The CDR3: CASSPRGDYEQYF. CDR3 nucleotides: TGTGCCAGCTCACCAAGGGGAGACTACGAGCAGTACTTC.